The present T cell receptor (beta chain) was sequenced within a study of blood T cell repertoires in COVID-19. Study overall: Donors in the United States, Italy and Spain gave samples during acute or convalescent COVID-19.

CDR1 MNHEY and CDR2 SVGEGT come from the germline V gene. The CDR3 has 13 residues. In the case of this clone: Compared with germline, one end of the junction differs, possibly owing to a read error.

Seattle researchers signed up patients amid active infection and tracked them longitudinally. Original processing methods: The authors estimated nucleated cell counts from reference gene primer amplification. The assay was immunoSEQ multiplex PCR, and TCRdb's table has in-frame clones only and misses some. V, J and clone size were drawn from that table, and D and trimming were deduced from the DNA. The sample has roughly 150,000 clones, 80% to 90% seen once. This TCR was sampled from a woman older than 75 with COVID-19, enrolled during active disease. V usage is TRBV6-2 or TRBV6-3 and J usage is TRBJ1-1, with D possibly being TRBD1 (5 bases). The sample consisted of peripheral blood. The CDR3, as DNA: TGTGCCAGCAGCTACTACCCGGGGGCTGAAGCTTTCTTT. This encodes CASSYYPGAEAFF.